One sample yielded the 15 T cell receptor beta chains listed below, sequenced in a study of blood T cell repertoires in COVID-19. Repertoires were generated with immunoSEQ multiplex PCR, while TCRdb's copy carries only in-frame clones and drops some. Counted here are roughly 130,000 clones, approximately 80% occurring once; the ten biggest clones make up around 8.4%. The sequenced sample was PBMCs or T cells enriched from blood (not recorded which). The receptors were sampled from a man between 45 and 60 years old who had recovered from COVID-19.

The chain's CDR3 is CASSLATGGPYEQYF. In nucleotides, the CDR3 is TGTGCCAGCAGTTTAGCAACAGGGGGCCCCTACGAGCAGTACTTC. This chain uses TRBV27 with TRBJ2-7; 9 bases are shared with TRBD1. The CDR3 sequence is 15 residues long. CDR1 and CDR2 from the germline V gene are MNHEY and SMNVEV (reference sequence). The V segment lost 2 bases and the J segment 2 bases; nucleotides outside the gene matches: 4.

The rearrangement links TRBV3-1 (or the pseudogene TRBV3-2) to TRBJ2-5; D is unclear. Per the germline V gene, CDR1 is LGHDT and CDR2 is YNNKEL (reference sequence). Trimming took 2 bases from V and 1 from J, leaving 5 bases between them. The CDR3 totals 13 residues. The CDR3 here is CASSQPRQETQYF. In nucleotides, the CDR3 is TGTGCCAGCAGCCAACCCCGCCAAGAGACCCAGTACTTC.

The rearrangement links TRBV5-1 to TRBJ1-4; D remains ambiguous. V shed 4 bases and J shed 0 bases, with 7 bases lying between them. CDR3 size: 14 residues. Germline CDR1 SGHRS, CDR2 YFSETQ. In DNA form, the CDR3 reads TGCGCCAGCAGCCGAGGATCAACTAATGAAAAACTGTTTTTT. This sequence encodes CASSRGSTNEKLFF.

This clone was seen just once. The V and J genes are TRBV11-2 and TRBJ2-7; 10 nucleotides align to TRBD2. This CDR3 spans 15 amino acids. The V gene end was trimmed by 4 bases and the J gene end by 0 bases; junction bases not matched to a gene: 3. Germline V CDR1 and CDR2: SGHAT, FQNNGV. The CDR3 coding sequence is TGTGCCAGCAGCTCCTCTAGCGGGGGCTCCTACGAGCAGTACTTC. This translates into CASSSSSGGSYEQYF.

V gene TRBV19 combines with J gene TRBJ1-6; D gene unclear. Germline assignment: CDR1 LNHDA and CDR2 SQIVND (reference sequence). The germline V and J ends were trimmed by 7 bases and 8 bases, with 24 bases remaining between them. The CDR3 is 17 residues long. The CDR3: CASTQPRNGFMDSPLHF. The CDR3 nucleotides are TGTGCCAGTACCCAACCCCGGAACGGGTTCATGGATTCACCCCTCCACTTT.

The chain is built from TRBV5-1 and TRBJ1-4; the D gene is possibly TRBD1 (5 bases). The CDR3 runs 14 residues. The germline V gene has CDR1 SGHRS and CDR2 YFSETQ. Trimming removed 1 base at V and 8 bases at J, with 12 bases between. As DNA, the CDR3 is TGCGCCAGCAGCTTGAATGGGAGGGGCGAAAAACTGTTTTTT. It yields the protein CASSLNGRGEKLFF.

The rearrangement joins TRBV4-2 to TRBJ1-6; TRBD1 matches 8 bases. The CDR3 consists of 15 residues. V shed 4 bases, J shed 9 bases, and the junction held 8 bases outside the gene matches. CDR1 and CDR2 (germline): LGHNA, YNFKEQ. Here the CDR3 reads CASSRSLDRVSPLHF. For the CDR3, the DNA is TGTGCCAGCAGCCGCAGCCTGGACAGGGTTTCACCCCTCCACTTT.

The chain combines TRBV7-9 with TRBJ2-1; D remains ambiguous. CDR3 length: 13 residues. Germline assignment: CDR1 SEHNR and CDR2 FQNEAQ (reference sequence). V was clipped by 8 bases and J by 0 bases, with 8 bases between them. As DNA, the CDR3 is TGTGCCAGCGGAGAGGACTCCTACAATGAGCAGTTCTTC. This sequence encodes CASGEDSYNEQFF.

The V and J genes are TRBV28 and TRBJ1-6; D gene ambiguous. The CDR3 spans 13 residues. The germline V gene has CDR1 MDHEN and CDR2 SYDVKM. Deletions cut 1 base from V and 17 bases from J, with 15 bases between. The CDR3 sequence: CASSLSLPSSIHF. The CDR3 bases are TGTGCCAGCAGTTTATCGTTGCCCAGTTCGATCCACTTT.

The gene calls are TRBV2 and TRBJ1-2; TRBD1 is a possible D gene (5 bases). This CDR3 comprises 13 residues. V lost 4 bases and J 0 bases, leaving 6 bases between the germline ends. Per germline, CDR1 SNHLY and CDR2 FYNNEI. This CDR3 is CASSGQTNYGYTF. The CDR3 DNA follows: TGTGCCAGCAGTGGACAGACTAACTATGGCTACACCTTC. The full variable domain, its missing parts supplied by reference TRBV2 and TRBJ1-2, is EPEVTQTPSHQVTQMGQEVILRCVPISNHLYFYWYRQILGQKVEFLVSFYNNEISEKSEIFDDQFSVERPDGSNFTLKIRSTKLEDSAMYFCASSGQTNYGYTFGSGTRLTVV.

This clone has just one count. CDR3 protein: CASSPLGVAEAFF. The CDR3 nucleotides are TGTGCCAGCAGCCCCTTAGGGGTAGCTGAAGCTTTCTTT. V gene TRBV12-3 or TRBV12-4 combines with J gene TRBJ1-1, with D maybe TRBD1 (5 bases). Trimming pared 6 bases from V and 6 bases from J, leaving 14 bases between. The CDR3 extends over 13 amino acids.

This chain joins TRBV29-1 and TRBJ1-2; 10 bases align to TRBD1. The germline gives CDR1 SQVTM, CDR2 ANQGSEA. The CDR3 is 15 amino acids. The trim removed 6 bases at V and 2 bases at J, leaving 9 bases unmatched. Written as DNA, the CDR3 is TGCAGCGTCCCCGGGACAGGGGTAATGAACTATGGCTACACCTTC. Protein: CSVPGTGVMNYGYTF.

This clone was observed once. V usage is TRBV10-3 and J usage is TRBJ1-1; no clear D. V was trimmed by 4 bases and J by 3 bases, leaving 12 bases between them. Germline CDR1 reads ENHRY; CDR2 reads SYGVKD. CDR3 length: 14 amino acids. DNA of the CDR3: TGTGCCATCAGTGTTAAGCAGCAGGACACTGAAGCTTTCTTT. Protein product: CAISVKQQDTEAFF.

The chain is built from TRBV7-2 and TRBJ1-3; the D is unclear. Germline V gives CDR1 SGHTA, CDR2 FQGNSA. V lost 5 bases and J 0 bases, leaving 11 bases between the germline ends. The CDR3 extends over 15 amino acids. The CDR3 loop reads CASSPGRASGNTIYF. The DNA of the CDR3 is TGTGCCAGCAGCCCGGGGAGGGCCTCTGGAAACACCATATATTTT.

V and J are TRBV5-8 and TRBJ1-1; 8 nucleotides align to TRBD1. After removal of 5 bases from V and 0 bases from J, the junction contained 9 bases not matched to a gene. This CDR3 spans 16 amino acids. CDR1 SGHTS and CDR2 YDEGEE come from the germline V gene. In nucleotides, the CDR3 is TGTGCCAGCAGAATATGGGACAGGCGAATGAACACTGAAGCTTTCTTT. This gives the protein CASRIWDRRMNTEAFF.